Below are 27 T cell receptor beta chains sequenced from a single sample in a study of shared clonotypes between healthy human individuals. The method was immunoSEQ multiplex PCR; TCRdb's version includes in-frame clones alone and lacks a portion of them. The data hold about 2 million clones, with roughly 94% observed a single time. As defined, naive CD8 cells were CD45RO-negative and positively selected for CCR7, with terminally differentiated effector memory CD45RA+ cells excluded. Sequencing input: naive CD8+ T cells sorted from blood. The receptors stem from a man younger than 30 in good health.

V usage is TRBV27 and J usage is TRBJ1-5; no definite D call. The V gene lost 6 bases and the J gene lost 2 bases, with 17 bases spanning the gap. The CDR3 is 16 residues long. The germline gives CDR1 MNHEY, CDR2 SMNVEV (reference sequence). The CDR3: CASRPSPGYGNQPQHF. The CDR3 coding sequence is TGTGCCAGCAGGCCCTCCCCGGGGTATGGCAATCAGCCCCAGCATTTT.

J is TRBJ2-2 and V is TRBV9; tentatively, D is TRBD1 or TRBD2 (5 bases each). Trimming left V 0 bases short and J 4 bases short, with 13 bases between. The CDR3 has 16 residues. In germline, CDR1 is SGDLS, CDR2 YYNGEE. The CDR3: CASSVVGGASTGELFF. The CDR3 bases are TGTGCCAGCAGCGTAGTTGGGGGAGCGAGCACCGGGGAGCTGTTTTTT.

The chain links TRBV10-1 to TRBJ1-1; D perhaps matches TRBD1 (5 bases). Trimming pared 10 bases from V and 2 bases from J, leaving 23 bases between. The CDR3 spans 16 residues. From germline, CDR1 is WNHNN and CDR2 SYGVQD (reference sequence). CDR3 sequence (DNA): TGCGCCACCCCACCGCTCTTCTTCAGGGTCAACACTGAAGCTTTCTTT. Protein sequence: CATPPLFFRVNTEAFF.

This chain joins TRBV6-6 and TRBJ2-1; the match to TRBD2 covers 7 bases. This CDR3 is built from 15 residues. With 3 bases clipped from V and 4 bases from J, the junction kept 6 bases outside the gene matches. Germline V gives CDR1 MNHNY, CDR2 SVGAGI (reference sequence). The CDR3: CASSYSGGGYNEQFF. The CDR3 DNA follows: TGTGCCAGCAGTTATTCTGGCGGGGGTTACAATGAGCAGTTCTTC.

The rearrangement joins TRBV6-1 to TRBJ1-2, with D perhaps TRBD1 (5 bases). This CDR3 spans 15 amino acids. Germline assignment: CDR1 MNHNS and CDR2 SASEGT. Trimming took off 11 bases at V and 0 bases at J, with 19 bases between the two ends. CDR3: CAPLQVKWSNYGYTF. The CDR3 DNA sequence: TGTGCCCCCTTACAGGTAAAGTGGTCTAACTATGGCTACACCTTC.

V is TRBV4-1 and J is TRBJ1-4; D not certain. This CDR3 is built from 15 residues. The V gene's germline CDR1 is MGHRA and CDR2 YSYEKL. V was clipped by 0 bases and J by 3 bases, with 8 bases between them. The CDR3: CASSQERSSNEKLFF. The CDR3 nucleotides are TGCGCCAGCAGCCAAGAGAGATCCTCTAATGAAAAACTGTTTTTT.

The rearrangement uses TRBV9 and TRBJ1-1; D unresolved. The CDR3 spans 13 residues. Germline V gene lookup returns CDR1 SGDLS and CDR2 YYNGEE. V lost 4 bases, J lost 1 base, and 8 bases lay in between. CDR3 nucleotide sequence: TGTGCCAGCAGCTCGATGGCGAACACTGAAGCTTTCTTT. This codes for CASSSMANTEAFF.

The chain uses TRBV13 and TRBJ2-7; either TRBD1 or TRBD2 may fit D (6 bases each). The CDR3 is 14 residues long. V was pared by 5 bases and J by 5 bases, with 16 bases between. Germline V lookup: CDR1 PRHDT, CDR2 FYEKMQ (reference sequence). The CDR3 reads CASSRRGGLDEQYF. The CDR3, as DNA: TGTGCCAGCAGCCGTCGTGGGGGGCTCGACGAGCAGTACTTC. The whole variable domain, remainder taken from reference TRBV13 and TRBJ2-7, is AAGVIQSPRHLIKEKRETATLKCYPIPRHDTVYWYQQGPGQDPQFLISFYEKMQSDKGSIPDRFSAQQFSDYHSELNMSSLELGDSALYFCASSRRGGLDEQYFGPGTRLTVT.

The chain combines TRBV4-1 with TRBJ1-3; 8 nucleotides match TRBD1. V dropped 4 bases and J dropped 2; count of bases not matched to a gene: 4. CDR1 and CDR2 (germline): MGHRA, YSYEKL. CDR3 length equals 15 residues. CDR3 sequence (DNA): TGCGCCAGCAGCCGGGAACAGGGGGCTGGAAACACCATATATTTT. Translation: CASSREQGAGNTIYF.

This clone has only one observation. J is TRBJ2-3 and V is TRBV5-1, with D perhaps assigned TRBD1 or TRBD2 (5 bases each). V shed 4 bases and J shed 6 bases, with 21 bases lying between them. Germline CDR1 and CDR2: SGHRS and YFSETQ. CDR3 length: 16 amino acids. The CDR3 is CASSTSSGTADDTQYF. The DNA for the CDR3 is TGCGCCAGCAGCACCTCATCCGGGACGGCCGATGATACGCAGTATTTT. The whole variable domain, filled in from reference TRBV5-1 and TRBJ2-3, reads KAGVTQTPRYLIKTRGQQVTLSCSPISGHRSVSWYQQTPGQGLQFLFEYFSETQRNKGNFPGRFSGRQFSNSRSEMNVSTLELGDSALYLCASSTSSGTADDTQYFGPGTRLTVL.

The J gene is TRBJ2-5, the V gene TRBV11-2; D is ambiguous. Germline V gene lookup returns CDR1 SGHAT and CDR2 FQNNGV. Trimming removed 4 bases from V and 1 base from J, with 10 bases in between. The CDR3 contains 14 residues. The CDR3 bases are TGTGCCAGCAGCTCTGGGTTCGGCCAAGAGACCCAGTACTTC. Translation: CASSSGFGQETQYF.

The chain joins TRBV10-2 to TRBJ2-5; 13 bases are shared with TRBD2. Germline CDR1 reads WSHSY; CDR2 reads SAAADI. This CDR3 comprises 17 residues. Trimming removed 0 bases from V and 5 bases from J; junction bases left unmatched: 6. CDR3: CASSESGLAGVRETQYF. The DNA of the CDR3 is TGCGCCAGCAGTGAGTCCGGACTAGCGGGAGTGCGGGAGACCCAGTACTTC.

The chain couples TRBV7-9 to TRBJ2-5, with TRBD2 identical over 11 bases. Unmatched junction bases numbered 8, after V lost 1 base and J lost 1 base. The CDR3 has 18 residues. Germline lookup yields CDR1 SEHNR and CDR2 FQNEAQ (reference sequence). In nucleotides, the CDR3 is TGTGCCAGCAGCTTAGAGGGTCAACTAGCGGGAGCCCAAGAGACCCAGTACTTC. Its protein is CASSLEGQLAGAQETQYF. Combining the CDR3 with reference TRBV7-9 and TRBJ2-5 gives the whole variable domain DTGVSQNPRHKITKRGQNVTFRCDPISEHNRLYWYRQTLGQGPEFLTYFQNEAQLEKSRLLSDRFSAERPKGSFSTLEIQRTEQGDSAMYLCASSLEGQLAGAQETQYFGPGTRLLVL.

The CDR3 sequence: CASSLAWGLDGEAFF. DNA of the CDR3: TGCGCCAGCAGCTTGGCTTGGGGGCTGGATGGTGAAGCTTTCTTT. The rearrangement uses TRBV5-1 and TRBJ1-1; a possible D gene is TRBD1 (6 bases). Trimming shortened V by 0 bases and J by 7 bases, and 16 bases separated the two germline ends. This CDR3 is built from 15 residues. Germline CDR1 and CDR2: SGHRS and YFSETQ. Drawing the rest from reference TRBV5-1 and TRBJ1-1, the complete variable domain is KAGVTQTPRYLIKTRGQQVTLSCSPISGHRSVSWYQQTPGQGLQFLFEYFSETQRNKGNFPGRFSGRQFSNSRSEMNVSTLELGDSALYLCASSLAWGLDGEAFFGQGTRLTVV.

This clone was observed once. V and J are TRBV6-5 and TRBJ2-7; the match to TRBD1 covers 7 bases. The CDR3 length is 16 residues. Unmatched junction bases numbered 10, after V lost 0 bases and J lost 5 bases. Germline-derived CDR1 and CDR2 are MNHEY and SVGAGI. For the CDR3, the DNA is TGTGCCAGCAGTTACTCCGACGACAGGGAAAGGGACGAGCAGTACTTC. As protein: CASSYSDDRERDEQYF.

The chain links TRBV27 to TRBJ2-7, with 8 bases that match TRBD2. Germline CDR1 and CDR2: MNHEY and SMNVEV (reference sequence). The V and J ends lost 5 bases and 3 bases, in that order; junction bases with no gene match: 6. The CDR3 has 14 residues. In DNA, the CDR3 is TGTGCCAGCAGTAGATGGACTAGCAGCTACGAGCAGTACTTC. It translates to CASSRWTSSYEQYF.

The V gene is TRBV2, the J gene TRBJ2-7, with TRBD2 as a possible D gene (7 bases). Trimming shortened V by 0 bases and J by 0 bases, and 12 bases separated the two germline ends. Germline CDR1 is SNHLY and CDR2 is FYNNEI. This CDR3 contains 16 residues. As DNA, the CDR3 is TGTGCCAGCAGTGAAGCTGGGGGGGCTCACTCCTACGAGCAGTACTTC. It encodes CASSEAGGAHSYEQYF.

This chain links TRBV2 with TRBJ1-4; D remains ambiguous. The CDR3 loop spans 14 amino acids. Germline V gives CDR1 SNHLY, CDR2 FYNNEI. V lost 3 bases and J 8 bases, leaving 13 bases between the germline ends. The CDR3 nucleotides read TGTGCCAGCAGTGATGTAAGGTTAGGGGAAAAACTGTTTTTT. It translates to CASSDVRLGEKLFF.

V is TRBV13 and J is TRBJ1-1, with TRBD1 matching over 9 bases. In germline, CDR1 is PRHDT, CDR2 FYEKMQ (reference sequence). The CDR3 covers 16 residues. V shed 5 bases, J shed 4 bases, and the junction held 11 bases outside the gene matches. The CDR3 is CASSPQTGGFATEAFF. CDR3 DNA: TGTGCCAGCAGCCCCCAGACAGGGGGTTTTGCCACTGAAGCTTTCTTT.

The chain is built from TRBV4-3 and TRBJ2-3; D remains unclear. This CDR3 region has 16 residues. Germline loops: CDR1 LGHNA, CDR2 YSLEER. Trimming left V 1 base short and J 0 bases short, with 11 bases between. The CDR3 region has the DNA TGCGCCAGCAGCCAAGGAAACCTAGGAAGCACAGATACGCAGTATTTT. Protein sequence: CASSQGNLGSTDTQYF.

With respect to this clone: Within the sample, other DNA sequences also encode this same CDR3. The V call is TRBV19, the J call TRBJ2-7; 8 bases match TRBD1. The CDR3 is made up of 14 amino acids. The germline gives CDR1 LNHDA, CDR2 SQIVND (reference sequence). Trimming removed 4 bases from V and 3 bases from J; junction bases left unmatched: 5. The CDR3 sequence: CASSSGTGDYEQYF. The DNA for the CDR3 is TGTGCCAGTAGTAGCGGGACAGGAGACTACGAGCAGTACTTC.

The gene calls are TRBV29-1 and TRBJ1-4; no reliable D call. Germline V gene data show CDR1 as SQVTM and CDR2 as ANQGSEA. This CDR3 is 13 amino acids long. V lost 8 bases to trimming and J lost 5 bases, with 15 bases between them. CDR3 nucleotides: TGCAGCAGTGAGGGAGAGAGCAATGAAAAACTGTTTTTT. Translating gives CSSEGESNEKLFF. The whole variable domain, filled in from reference TRBV29-1 and TRBJ1-4, reads SAVISQKPSRDICQRGTSLTIQCQVDSQVTMMFWYRQQPGQSLTLIATANQGSEATYESGFVIDKFPISRPNLTFSTLTVSNMSPEDSSIYLCSSEGESNEKLFFGSGTQLSVL.

CDR3 in amino acids: CASSLALPSSYNEQFF. CDR3 in DNA: TGCGCCAGCAGCTTGGCCCTACCGAGCTCCTACAATGAGCAGTTCTTC. This chain connects TRBV5-1 to TRBJ2-1; D not certain. The ends were cut back, 0 bases at V and 0 bases at J, with 10 bases in the middle. Germline loops: CDR1 SGHRS, CDR2 YFSETQ. The CDR3 loop spans 16 amino acids.

Of note for this clone: One end of the junction varies from germline; a read error may be responsible. The chain links TRBV7-7 to TRBJ2-5; 12 nucleotides match TRBD1. The CDR3 length is 15 residues. CDR1 and CDR2 (germline): SSHAT, FNYEAQ (reference sequence). The DNA of the CDR3 is TGTGCTAGCAGCTCCGGGACAGGGGGCGCGGAGACCCAGTACTTC. It translates to CASSSGTGGAETQYF.

The chain is built from TRBV9 and TRBJ2-7, with D possibly being TRBD2 (5 bases). V gave up 4 bases and J gave up 6 bases, with 20 bases separating them. From germline, CDR1 is SGDLS and CDR2 YYNGEE. The length of the CDR3 is 15 residues. As DNA, the CDR3 is TGTGCCAGCAGCCCTACCTCGTCGGGCGGGTCCGAGCAGTACTTC. It encodes CASSPTSSGGSEQYF.

In DNA form, the CDR3 reads TGTGCCAGCAGCTTGAGTTCCAGATACGAGCAGTACTTC. This gives the protein CASSLSSRYEQYF. The gene calls are TRBV5-6 and TRBJ2-7; no clear D gene. This CDR3 has 13 amino acids. Germline V gene data show CDR1 as SGHDT and CDR2 as YYEEEE. The V and J ends lost 1 base and 4 bases respectively, with 9 bases between them.

V gene TRBV18 combines with J gene TRBJ2-7; 11 positions agree with TRBD1. The V gene end was trimmed by 6 bases and the J gene end by 5 bases; junction bases not matched to a gene: 15. This CDR3 contains 17 residues. In germline, CDR1 is KGHSH, CDR2 LQKENI. Here the CDR3 reads CASSGTPGQGESNEQYF. The CDR3 nucleotides read TGTGCCAGCTCCGGAACACCGGGACAGGGGGAATCCAACGAGCAGTACTTC.